Reported below is one T cell receptor beta chain. The antigen is not known. The table came from immunoSEQ multiplex PCR; TCRdb's copy has only in-frame clones and leaves some out. In the table there are roughly 1,000,000 clones, about 84% of which are singletons. This specimen comes from a study of shared clonotypes between healthy human individuals. Germline V lookup: CDR1 MNHEY, CDR2 SVGAGI. V shed 0 bases, J shed 6 bases, and the junction held 7 bases outside the gene matches. CDR3 size: 16 residues. Findings and caveats of the study: Genetic and exposure-history diversity was limited by the few donors.

This clonotype originated in a young man in good health. Some clones in this sample may be carry-over from other donors' samples. The rearrangement links TRBV6-5 to TRBJ2-7; 11 bases fit TRBD2. The sample consisted of memory CD4+ T cells from PBMCs. The sample's subset: CD45RA-negative fraction. CDR3 DNA sequence: TGTGCCAGCAGTTACTCACTAGCGGGAGTTGATTTCGAGCAGTACTTC. It encodes CASSYSLAGVDFEQYF.